The 20 T cell receptor beta chains below come from one sample, sequenced in a study of T cell repertoires in cytomegalovirus infection. No antigen has been assigned to these receptors. TCRdb ran MiXCR on the reads and lists one entry per CDR3 protein. The sample lists 680,000 or so distinct CDR3 sequences; about 33% were seen once. This specimen was cultured PBMCs, taken from culture after CMV antigen stimulation. Source of these receptors: a human donor in good health (CMV status not recorded). Some clones in this sample may be carry-over from other donors' samples.

This clonotype appeared a few times. The chain combines TRBV28 with TRBJ2-3; possible D gene TRBD2, 5 bases. CDR3 length: 15 amino acids. Deletions cut 6 bases from V and 1 base from J, with 14 bases between. Germline CDR1 is MDHEN and CDR2 is SYDVKM. The CDR3 coding sequence is TGTGCCAGCAGATCCCTAGAGGGTCGCACAGATACGCAGTATTTT. It codes for CASRSLEGRTDTQYF. Drawing the rest from reference TRBV28 and TRBJ2-3, the complete variable domain is DVKVTQSSRYLVKRTGEKVFLECVQDMDHENMFWYRQDPGLGLRLIYFSYDVKMKEKGDIPEGYSVSREKKERFSLILESASTNQTSMYLCASRSLEGRTDTQYFGPGTRLTVL.

The CDR3 DNA reads as TGTGCCACAACCAGCTCCTATAATTCACCCCTCCACTTT. Translating it yields CATTSSYNSPLHF. The gene calls are TRBV19 and TRBJ1-6; the D is unclear. This CDR3 contains 13 residues. CDR1 and CDR2 (germline): LNHDA, SQIVND (reference sequence). Between the trimmed V and J ends, which lost 10 bases and 0 bases, there was a span of 7 bases.

The chain links TRBV6-5 to TRBJ2-1, with D possibly called TRBD1 or TRBD2 (5 bases each). The germline CDR1 and CDR2 sequences are MNHEY and SVGAGI. V gave up 8 bases and J gave up 5 bases, with 13 bases separating them. This CDR3 has 13 residues. The chain's CDR3 is CASSTRGNNEQFF. CDR3 nucleotide sequence: TGTGCCAGCTCAACGAGGGGTAACAATGAGCAGTTCTTC.

The chain has TRBV12-3 or TRBV12-4 and TRBJ2-2; the D is unclear. V gave up 3 bases and J gave up 7 bases, with 9 bases separating them. This CDR3 region has 13 residues. The CDR3: CASSFEFGGELFF. Written as DNA, the CDR3 is TGTGCCAGCAGTTTTGAGTTTGGCGGGGAGCTGTTTTTT.

This clonotype was counted a few times. The CDR3 protein is CASSSSGRRETQYF. CDR3 sequence (DNA): TGTGCCAGCAGCTCCTCGGGACGTCGGGAGACCCAGTACTTC. The chain employs TRBV7-6 and TRBJ2-5; D assignment may be TRBD1 or TRBD2 (5 bases each). The germline gives CDR1 SGHVS, CDR2 FNYEAQ. CDR3 length: 14 amino acids. Trimming pared 4 bases from V and 5 bases from J, leaving 14 bases between.

This rearrangement joins TRBV5-4 to TRBJ1-1; TRBD1 matches 7 bases. Germline loops: CDR1 SGHNT, CDR2 YYREEE (reference sequence). V shed 4 bases, J shed 3 bases, and the junction held 9 bases outside the gene matches. The CDR3 has 15 residues. CDR3 coding DNA: TGTGCCAGCAGCGACGCTTTAACAGGGGACACTGAAGCTTTCTTT. It encodes CASSDALTGDTEAFF.

This clonotype was observed a handful of times. The chain has TRBV12-3 or TRBV12-4 and TRBJ2-7, with TRBD2 matching 14 bases. The J segment lost 4 bases and the V segment lost 2 bases, leaving 7 bases of the junction unmatched. CDR3 length: 17 amino acids. CDR3 sequence: CASSLRGLAGVRYEQYF. DNA for the CDR3: TGTGCCAGCAGTTTACGGGGACTAGCGGGAGTAAGGTACGAGCAGTACTTC.

This chain uses TRBV12-3 or TRBV12-4 with TRBJ2-5; possibly TRBD2 for D (6 bases). The CDR3 contains 14 residues. Trimming removed 4 bases at V and 2 bases at J, with 11 bases between. The CDR3 sequence is CASSWERVQETQYF. DNA for the CDR3: TGTGCCAGCAGTTGGGAGCGGGTGCAAGAGACCCAGTACTTC.

The chain joins TRBV7-2 to TRBJ2-1; 12 bases are a match to TRBD2. The V gene's germline CDR1 is SGHTA and CDR2 FQGNSA. The J segment lost 6 bases and the V segment lost 1 base, leaving 7 bases of the junction unmatched. This CDR3 has 17 residues. The DNA of the CDR3 is TGTGCCAGCAGCTTAGGGGCCCTAGCGGGAGGGCCCAATGAGCAGTTCTTC. It yields the protein CASSLGALAGGPNEQFF.

CDR3 DNA sequence: TGTGCCAGCAGTGTGAGGCCGCCGTACGAGCAGTACTTC. It codes for CASSVRPPYEQYF. V is TRBV28 and J is TRBJ2-7, with D uncertain. The CDR3 runs to 13 residues. CDR1 is MDHEN, CDR2 SYDVKM, per germline. Trimming cost V 5 bases and J 4 bases, with 12 bases left between them.

This clonotype was picked up a small number of times. This sequence joins TRBV20-1 and TRBJ2-7, with 8 bases aligning to TRBD2. In germline, CDR1 is DFQATT, CDR2 SNEGSKA (reference sequence). This CDR3 contains 14 residues. J was trimmed by 4 bases and V by 3 bases; bases with no gene match: 8. CDR3 sequence: CSASPAGAYYEQYF. DNA for the CDR3: TGCAGTGCTAGTCCAGCGGGAGCATATTACGAGCAGTACTTC.

The chain has TRBV7-9 and TRBJ2-5; a weak D match, TRBD1 (5 bases). Germline loops: CDR1 SEHNR, CDR2 FQNEAQ (reference sequence). V lost 8 bases, J lost 2 bases, and 12 bases lay in between. This CDR3 is 13 amino acids long. CDR3 sequence reads: CASFMQGQETQYF. CDR3 DNA sequence: TGTGCCAGCTTCATGCAGGGACAAGAGACCCAGTACTTC.

This clonotype showed up just a few times. CDR3: CASSAISTGFHEQFF. DNA for the CDR3: TGTGCCAGTAGCGCTATCTCCACAGGGTTCCATGAGCAGTTCTTC. The rearrangement uses TRBV19 and TRBJ2-1; TRBD1 is a possible D gene (6 bases). Germline CDR1 is LNHDA and CDR2 is SQIVND (reference sequence). V gave up 6 bases and J gave up 8 bases, with 20 bases separating them. The CDR3 is 15 amino acids.

The rearrangement links TRBV19 to TRBJ2-3; 8 positions match TRBD2. The CDR3 totals 19 residues. J lost 1 base, V lost 10 bases, and 22 bases had no gene match. Germline values: CDR1 LNHDA, CDR2 SQIVND (reference sequence). The CDR3 bases are TGTGCCACCTCCCCGCGGCCGAGGGTAACTAGCGGCCGCACAGATACGCAGTATTTT. It yields the protein CATSPRPRVTSGRTDTQYF.

This sequence joins TRBV12-3 or TRBV12-4 and TRBJ1-2; no reliable D call. The V and J ends lost 3 bases and 5 bases respectively, with 10 bases between them. CDR3 length equals 13 residues. DNA of the CDR3: TGTGCCAGCAGTTTGGGTTCGCCTTATGGCTACACCTTC. The encoded protein is CASSLGSPYGYTF.

The chain is built from TRBV2 and TRBJ1-6; unclear D gene. Trimming took 3 bases from V and 2 from J, leaving 5 bases between them. CDR1 and CDR2 from the germline V gene are SNHLY and FYNNEI. The CDR3 consists of 14 residues. CDR3 in amino acids: CASSEGPYNSPLHF. The CDR3 coding sequence is TGTGCCAGCAGTGAGGGCCCCTATAATTCACCCCTCCACTTT.

This clonotype was seen a few times. In nucleotides, the CDR3 is TGTGCCAGCAGCCAGGGGAGACAGACAGTCTATGGCTACACCTTC. This codes for CASSQGRQTVYGYTF. This chain connects TRBV6-1 to TRBJ1-2; maybe TRBD1 (6 bases). CDR3 size: 15 residues. The germline CDR1 and CDR2 sequences are MNHNS and SASEGT. V was clipped by 6 bases and J by 4 bases, with 18 bases between them.

V and J are TRBV27 and TRBJ2-7; 8 bases align to TRBD1. V trimming: 6 bases; J trimming: 7 bases; junction bases outside the gene matches: 14. Germline loops: CDR1 MNHEY, CDR2 SMNVEV (reference sequence). The length of the CDR3 is 15 residues. The chain's CDR3 is CASSGRGLKGTEQYF. The CDR3 DNA sequence: TGTGCCAGCAGCGGCAGGGGGCTCAAGGGCACGGAGCAGTACTTC.

This chain joins TRBV24-1 and TRBJ2-3, with 9 bases lining up with TRBD1. J gave up 2 bases and V 3 bases, and 5 bases lay outside the gene matches. The CDR3 sequence is 16 residues long. The germline gives CDR1 KGHDR, CDR2 SFDVKD. This CDR3 is CATSDRDRAFTDTQYF. The DNA of the CDR3 is TGTGCCACCAGTGATCGGGACAGGGCGTTCACAGATACGCAGTATTTT.

This clonotype was seen only a few times. The rearrangement uses TRBV7-2 and TRBJ1-2, with D maybe TRBD1 (6 bases). The CDR3 is made up of 14 amino acids. Germline CDR1 is SGHTA and CDR2 is FQGNSA. V was clipped by 4 bases and J by 7 bases, with 16 bases between them. The CDR3 DNA follows: TGTGCCAGCAGCTCAACGCAGGGGCGTGTTGGCTACACCTTC. This sequence encodes CASSSTQGRVGYTF. Filled out from reference TRBV7-2 and TRBJ1-2, the complete variable domain reads GAGVSQSPSNKVTEKGKDVELRCDPISGHTALYWYRQSLGQGLEFLIYFQGNSAPDKSGLPSDRFSAERTGGSVSTLTIQRTQQEDSAVYLCASSSTQGRVGYTFGSGTRLTVV.